The clone carrying this TCR beta chain is a singleton in its sample. The patients had locally advanced or metastatic urothelial carcinoma. The data originate from a study of PD-L1 blockade in urothelial cancer. Study-wide background: Typically, measured as a median, blood samples had about 140,000 T cells.

Here immunoSEQ multiplex PCR was the method, and the copy in TCRdb shows in-frame clones only, minus some. Of about 51,000 clones listed, approximately 83% are singletons. CDR1 and CDR2 from the germline V gene are SGHNT and YENEEA. Germline trimming cut 5 bases from V and 4 bases from J; bases unmatched to any gene: 11. CDR3 size: 17 residues. The source of this sequence is a man in his 60s with urothelial cancer. The chain couples TRBV11-3 to TRBJ1-1; 12 bases align to TRBD1. The sequences come from PBMCs, collected around atezolizumab (anti-PD-L1) treatment. CDR3: CASSHRDRGHLGTEAFF. DNA for the CDR3: TGTGCCAGCAGCCACCGGGACAGGGGGCATCTGGGCACTGAAGCTTTCTTT.